Below are 10 T cell receptor beta chains sequenced from a single sample in a study of early stage breast cancer tumors. Assay used: immunoSEQ multiplex PCR; TCRdb lists only in-frame clones, some missing. The data hold several thousand clones, with over 60% observed a single time. The sample consisted of normal breast tissue next to the tumor. The receptor source for this set is a person aged 70 to 85 with breast cancer.

This clone occurred a few times. This chain uses TRBV11-2 with TRBJ2-5; D may be TRBD2 (6 bases). Trimming left V 5 bases short and J 2 bases short, with 18 bases between. Germline CDR1 reads SGHAT; CDR2 reads FQNNGV. The CDR3 runs to 16 residues. The CDR3 nucleotides are TGTGCCAGCAGCCCCCTAGTGGCGGGGAAGCAAGAGACCCAGTACTTC. This encodes CASSPLVAGKQETQYF.

The rearrangement uses TRBV13 and TRBJ2-3; D is unclear. V lost 5 bases and J lost 2, with 5 bases in between. Germline values: CDR1 PRHDT, CDR2 FYEKMQ (reference sequence). The CDR3 is made up of 12 amino acids. The CDR3 DNA sequence: TGTGCCAGCAGCCTATCCACAGATACGCAGTATTTT. Translating gives CASSLSTDTQYF. Full variable domain (missing parts from reference TRBV13 and TRBJ2-3): AAGVIQSPRHLIKEKRETATLKCYPIPRHDTVYWYQQGPGQDPQFLISFYEKMQSDKGSIPDRFSAQQFSDYHSELNMSSLELGDSALYFCASSLSTDTQYFGPGTRLTVL.

The chain joins TRBV6-6 to TRBJ1-2; 8 nucleotides line up with TRBD1. Trimming at V came to 6 bases and at J to 8 bases, leaving 11 bases not matched to a gene. The CDR3 extends over 14 amino acids. The germline CDR1 and CDR2 sequences are MNHNY and SVGAGI (reference sequence). CDR3 in DNA: TGTGCCAGCAGCTCCCCGGACAGGGTCGACGGCTACACCTTC. Translating gives CASSSPDRVDGYTF.

V and J are TRBV5-1 and TRBJ2-4; 7 bases are shared with TRBD2. Germline V CDR1 and CDR2: SGHRS, YFSETQ. This CDR3 is built from 16 residues. V gave up 0 bases and J gave up 8 bases; unmatched junction bases: 11. In nucleotides, the CDR3 is TGCGCCAGCAGCTTGGTTCCGGGCGGGAGTAGGGACATTCAGTACTTC. Its translation is CASSLVPGGSRDIQYF.

The chain has TRBV19 and TRBJ1-6; maybe TRBD1 (6 bases). Looked up from germline, CDR1 is LNHDA and CDR2 is SQIVND (reference sequence). This CDR3 has 16 amino acids. V gave up 1 base and J gave up 6 bases, with 13 bases separating them. CDR3 protein: CASSIGQDRSNSPLHF. The CDR3 DNA is TGTGCCAGTAGTATAGGGCAGGACAGAAGTAATTCACCCCTCCACTTT.

This clone was seen a single time. The CDR3 nucleotides read TGTGCCTGGCACGGACAGGGGAGCTCTGGGGCCAACGTCCTGACTTTC. Encoded protein: CAWHGQGSSGANVLTF. This chain links TRBV30 with TRBJ2-6; TRBD1 matches 9 bases. CDR1 is GTSNPN, CDR2 SVGIG, per germline (reference sequence). CDR3 length equals 16 residues. V dropped 5 bases and J dropped 0; count of bases not matched to a gene: 5. Full variable domain (rest looked up from reference TRBV30 and TRBJ2-6): SQTIHQWPATLVQPVGSPLSLECTVEGTSNPNLYWYRQAAGRGLQLLFYSVGIGQISSEVPQNLSASRPQDRQFILSSKKLLLSDSGFYLCAWHGQGSSGANVLTFGAGSRLTVL.

The chain is built from TRBV25-1 and TRBJ1-2; 8 nucleotides align to TRBD1. This CDR3 is built from 15 residues. Germline V gene lookup returns CDR1 MGHDK and CDR2 SYGVNS. The J segment lost 7 bases and the V segment lost 2 bases, leaving 9 bases of the junction unmatched. CDR3 residues: CASSEMKGQESGYTF. For the CDR3, the DNA is TGTGCCAGCAGTGAAATGAAGGGACAGGAGAGTGGCTACACCTTC.

The CDR3 DNA is TGTGCCAGCAGTTTAGGGCAGGCTGTTGGGGAGCAGTACTTC. Encoded protein: CASSLGQAVGEQYF. The rearrangement uses TRBV27 and TRBJ2-7; no clear D. The germline CDR1 and CDR2 sequences are MNHEY and SMNVEV (reference sequence). The CDR3 is 14 amino acids. Trimming removed 2 bases at V and 7 bases at J, with 15 bases between.

The chain is built from TRBV4-1 and TRBJ2-7, with D possibly being TRBD2 (5 bases). The CDR3 loop spans 15 amino acids. Trimming left V 3 bases short and J 0 bases short, with 12 bases between. Looked up from germline, CDR1 is MGHRA and CDR2 is YSYEKL. The CDR3 is CASSHNPGYSYEQYF. CDR3 in DNA: TGCGCCAGCAGCCATAATCCGGGATACTCCTACGAGCAGTACTTC.

The chain links TRBV19 to TRBJ1-2, with TRBD1 matching 9 bases. Germline V gene data show CDR1 as LNHDA and CDR2 as SQIVND (reference sequence). CDR3 length: 13 residues. V trimming: 6 bases; J trimming: 6 bases; junction bases outside the gene matches: 5. CDR3 residues: CASSTGGLDGYTF. The CDR3 nucleotides are TGTGCCAGTAGCACAGGGGGCCTGGATGGCTACACCTTC.